These 7 T cell receptor beta chains were all obtained from the same sample, sequenced in a study of shared clonotypes between healthy human individuals. TCRdb's copy holds only in-frame clones and misses some; the assay was immunoSEQ multiplex PCR. The table records 780,000 or so clones, about two thirds of them present only once. The specimen sequenced was memory CD4+ T cells sorted from blood. Subset given: CD45RA-negative fraction. The receptors originated from a woman aged 30 to 39 in good health.

The chain combines TRBV6-5 with TRBJ2-7, with 12 bases that match TRBD1. Trimming at V came to 6 bases and at J to 7 bases, leaving 7 bases not matched to a gene. Germline V lookup: CDR1 MNHEY, CDR2 SVGAGI. The CDR3 contains 14 residues. The CDR3 DNA reads TGTGCCAGCAGCACGGGACAGGGGGCGGGAGAGCAGTACTTC. Translation gives CASSTGQGAGEQYF.

This clone was counted a few times. This sample also contains other DNA sequences that code for the same CDR3. The CDR3 loop is CASSLGATNEKLFF. The CDR3 region has the DNA TGTGCCAGCAGCCTGGGTGCAACTAATGAAAAACTGTTTTTT. The rearrangement uses TRBV7-9 and TRBJ1-4; D is ambiguous. This CDR3 spans 14 amino acids. Germline V CDR1 and CDR2: SEHNR, FQNEAQ (reference sequence). Trimming removed 5 bases from V and 0 bases from J, with 7 bases in between.

The chain has TRBV4-1 and TRBJ2-2; D gene uncertain. CDR3 length: 14 residues. Germline CDR1 is MGHRA and CDR2 is YSYEKL. V lost 1 base and J lost 6, with 9 bases in between. The CDR3 sequence is CASSQVELSGELFF. DNA of the CDR3: TGCGCCAGCAGCCAAGTAGAGCTCTCCGGGGAGCTGTTTTTT.

The chain recombines TRBV28 with TRBJ1-2; D might be TRBD1 (6 bases). Trimming cost V 4 bases and J 5 bases, with 20 bases left between them. The germline V gene encodes CDR1 MDHEN and CDR2 SYDVKM. This CDR3 is built from 16 residues. CDR3 loop: CASSSGGGGKTYGYTF. CDR3 bases: TGTGCCAGCAGTTCTGGTGGAGGGGGGAAGACTTATGGCTACACCTTC.

The CDR3 here is CASSLAGQIYEQYF. The CDR3 DNA follows: TGTGCCAGCAGCTTAGCGGGTCAGATCTACGAGCAGTACTTC. J is TRBJ2-7 and V is TRBV11-3; D gene unclear. V was pared by 1 base and J by 3 bases, with 10 bases between. Germline CDR1 is SGHNT and CDR2 is YENEEA. The CDR3 consists of 14 residues.

This chain connects TRBV19 to TRBJ1-2, with TRBD1 matching 8 bases. Germline CDR1 is LNHDA and CDR2 is SQIVND (reference sequence). The CDR3 runs 16 residues. V lost 9 bases to trimming and J lost 0 bases; unmatched junction nucleotides: 12. The CDR3 loop reads CASHPGTGGSNYGYTF. DNA of the CDR3: TGTGCCAGCCACCCCGGGACAGGAGGCTCTAACTATGGCTACACCTTC. The variable domain in full, with the rest retrieved from reference TRBV19 and TRBJ1-2, is DGGITQSPKYLFRKEGQNVTLSCEQNLNHDAMYWYRQDPGQGLRLIYYSQIVNDFQKGDIAEGYSVSREKKESFPLTVTSAQKNPTAFYLCASHPGTGGSNYGYTFGSGTRLTVV.

This clone has just one count. The rearrangement joins TRBV7-2 to TRBJ2-7, with D possibly matching TRBD2 (6 bases). Trimming shortened V by 2 bases and J by 2 bases, and 13 bases separated the two germline ends. The CDR3 contains 15 residues. Germline-derived CDR1 and CDR2 are SGHTA and FQGNSA. In DNA, the CDR3 is TGTGCCAGCAGCTTAATGGGACTGATCCCCTACGAGCAGTACTTC. Residues: CASSLMGLIPYEQYF.